This TCR beta chain was profiled in a study of T cells in Graves' hyperthyroidism and ophthalmopathy (dated by TCRdb to about 2019). Concerning the study at large: Peripheral blood was sampled at the time of initial diagnosis, prior to any treatment. A discovery cohort of roughly 100 patients, roughly 45 with Graves' ophthalmopathy and about 60 with stable Graves' hyperthyroidism, was used to find distinguishing TCR V-J signatures. An independent validation cohort of around 20 hyperthyroidism patients and roughly 16 patients who later progressed to ophthalmopathy tested prospective prediction of ophthalmopathy. The roughly 94 discovery patients were randomly divided into training and test sets at a 7:3 ratio. Thyroid tissue and blood T-cell repertoires from six Graves' hyperthyroidism patients were also compared in the study. Following sampling, methimazole starting at 30 mg daily was given to hyperthyroidism patients, and high-dose intravenous methylprednisolone was given to ophthalmopathy patients. TCR Vbeta CDR3 sequencing of 135 peripheral blood samples (fewer than 45 ophthalmopathy, about 80 hyperthyroidism and roughly 17 progressor patients) is reported in the paper.

Details on this clonotype: The specificity of this receptor is unknown. Base qualities are not at hand, and no much larger clone is one base apart.

V is clipped by 5 bases and J by 2 bases, and the sequence between their germline boundaries is 12 bases long. From cysteine to phenylalanine, the CDR3 is 14 amino acids long. The only DNA kept is the CDR3, 42 bases in frame from the first base. According to the germline V gene, CDR1 reads SGHTA and CDR2 reads FQGNSA. The TCR beta CDR3 regions were amplified from the RNA transcripts. The TCR CDR3 was subjected to a first round of RT-PCR using the HTBI primer set and the Qiagen OneStep RT-PCR kit. Libraries were constructed in a second round of multiplex PCR, after which size selection and purification were performed. Sequencing of the libraries was done on an Illumina HiSeq2000 using paired-end 100 bp reads. Under the source paper's analysis protocol: SOAPnuke was used to process the raw data, throwing out any read that contained adapters or uncalled bases, had a mean Phred below 15, or lacked an exact constant-primer or identifier match. High-quality paired reads were merged with COPE v1.2.5, and unique nucleotide sequences were defined as clonotypes. Clonotypes were aligned to IMGT TRBV, TRBD and TRBJ reference segments using MiTCR v1.1. The analysis was restricted to V-J combinations with a frequency above 0.0001, which together covered 99.2% of the repertoires. The TCS score was defined as F50 (clonal expansion) divided by E x V (chaos), with BLOSUM62-based TCRdist calculated between CDR3 peptides within each V-J. Welch's t-statistics and random forest reduced fewer than 600 V-J features to 13, which were used in a naive Bayes classifier (R e1071). TCRdb passed the public sequencing reads through fastp at Q25 and MiXCR, retaining productive beta sequences. For every CDR3 protein sequence, its rows merge into one entry that carries the most common genes and DNA. The V and J calls and clone size are TCRdb's, not the authors'. This sample is represented by about 350,000 distinct CDR3 sequences; roughly 20% of them were singletons. The top ten constitute less than 20% of the sample.

Paper-wide results and their limitations: Sample size was not statistically predetermined, and investigators were not blinded to group allocation. Most expanded thyroid clonotypes (frequency above 0.001) were also found in blood, which suggests that blood repertoires may mirror thyroid immune responses. During validation, the model predicted progression to ophthalmopathy a median of approximately 7 months ahead of onset, with 70.59% sensitivity and more than 72% specificity. Ophthalmopathy was separated from stable hyperthyroidism by a 13 V-J signature model, with approximately 86% sensitivity and approximately 84% specificity obtained in cross-validation and 80%/75% obtained in testing.

Ophthalmopathy patients had moderately to severely active disease, Clinical Activity Score of at least 3, NOSPECS grade of at least 4, and duration under 3 months. Any patient with an uncontrolled infection, another autoimmune disease, pregnancy or lactation was excluded. Diagnoses relied on clinical symptoms, serum thyroxine and TRAb, thyroid ultrasound and orbital computed tomography. PBMCs were separated from around 9.1 ml of fresh peripheral blood using Ficoll-Paque density gradient centrifugation. Total RNA was extracted with Trizol reagent, and quality was checked on an Agilent 2100 Bioanalyzer.

The source material was blood. The sequence came from a woman in her 40s with Graves' ophthalmopathy. The chain couples TRBV7-2 to TRBJ1-2, with a tentative D gene TRBD1 over 6 matching bases. The CDR3 region has the sequence CASSPDRRNYGYTF. In nucleotide form, the sequence is TGTGCCAGCAGCCCGGACAGACGAAACTATGGCTACACCTTC.